The present entry profiles one TCR beta chain with its context. The sample comes from a study of blood T cell repertoires in COVID-19. Study background: COVID-19 samples from acute and convalescent phases originated in the United States, Italy and Spain. Nucleic acid was either cDNA or gDNA, and it came from T cells, B-cell-depleted T cells, or PBMCs.

As processed by the authors: Quantification of nucleated cells was approximated via reference gene primer amplification. Libraries were prepared by immunoSEQ multiplex PCR; TCRdb keeps only in-frame clonotypes and omits some of them. The V and J calls and the clone size are those of that table, but D and trimming were determined from the DNA. The sample includes about 200,000 clones, about 85% of them seen just once. The CDR3 sequence is 15 residues long. Trimming removed 4 bases from V and 2 bases from J, with 13 bases in between. CDR1 is SGDLS, CDR2 YYNGEE, per germline. Sequencing used peripheral blood. The chain recombines TRBV9 with TRBJ1-3; D not certain. The clonotype originates from a man in his fifties or sixties with active or convalescent COVID-19. The CDR3 reads CASSPYGGPGNTIYF. The CDR3 DNA follows: TGTGCCAGCAGCCCGTACGGAGGGCCTGGAAACACCATATATTTT.